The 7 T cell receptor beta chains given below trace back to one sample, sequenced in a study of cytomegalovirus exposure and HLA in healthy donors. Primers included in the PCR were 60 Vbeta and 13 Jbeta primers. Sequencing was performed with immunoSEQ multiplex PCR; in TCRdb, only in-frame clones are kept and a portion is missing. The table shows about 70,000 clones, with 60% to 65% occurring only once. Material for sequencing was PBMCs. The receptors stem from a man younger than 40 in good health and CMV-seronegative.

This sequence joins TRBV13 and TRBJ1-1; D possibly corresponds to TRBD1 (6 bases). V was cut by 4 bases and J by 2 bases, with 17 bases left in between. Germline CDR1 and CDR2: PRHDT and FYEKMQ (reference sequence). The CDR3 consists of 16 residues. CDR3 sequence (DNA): TGTGCCAGCAGCTCAGACCCGACAGGTACCAACACTGAAGCTTTCTTT. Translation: CASSSDPTGTNTEAFF.

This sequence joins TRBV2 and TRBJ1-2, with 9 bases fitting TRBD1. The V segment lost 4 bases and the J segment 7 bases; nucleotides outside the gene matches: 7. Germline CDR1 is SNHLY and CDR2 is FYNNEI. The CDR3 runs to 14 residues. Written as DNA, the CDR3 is TGTGCCAGCAGTGGGGTTGGGACAGGGTTTGGCTACACCTTC. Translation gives CASSGVGTGFGYTF.

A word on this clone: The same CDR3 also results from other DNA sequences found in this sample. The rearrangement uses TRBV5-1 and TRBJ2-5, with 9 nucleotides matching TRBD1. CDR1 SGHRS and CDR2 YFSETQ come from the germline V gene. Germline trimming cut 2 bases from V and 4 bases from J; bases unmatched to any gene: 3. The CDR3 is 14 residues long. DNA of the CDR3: TGCGCCAGCAGCTTAGGACAGGGGAGAGAGACCCAGTACTTC. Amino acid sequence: CASSLGQGRETQYF.

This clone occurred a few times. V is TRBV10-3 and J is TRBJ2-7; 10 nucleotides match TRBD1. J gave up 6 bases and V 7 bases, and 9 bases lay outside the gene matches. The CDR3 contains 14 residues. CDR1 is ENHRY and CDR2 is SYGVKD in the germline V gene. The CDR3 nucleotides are TGTGCCATCATGAGGGGGACAGGGGACAGCGAGCAGTACTTC. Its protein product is CAIMRGTGDSEQYF.

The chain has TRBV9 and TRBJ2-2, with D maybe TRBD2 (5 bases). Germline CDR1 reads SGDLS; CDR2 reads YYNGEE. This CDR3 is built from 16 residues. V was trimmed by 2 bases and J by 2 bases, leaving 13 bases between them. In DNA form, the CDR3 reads TGTGCCAGCAGCGTGGGAGCGGACCATAACACCGGGGAGCTGTTTTTT. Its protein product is CASSVGADHNTGELFF.

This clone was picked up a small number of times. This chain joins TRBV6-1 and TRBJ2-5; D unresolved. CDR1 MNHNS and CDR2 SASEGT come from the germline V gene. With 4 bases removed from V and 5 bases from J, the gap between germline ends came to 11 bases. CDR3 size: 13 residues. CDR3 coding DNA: TGTGCCAGCAGTGCAGCCCTGAGGGAGACCCAGTACTTC. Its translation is CASSAALRETQYF.

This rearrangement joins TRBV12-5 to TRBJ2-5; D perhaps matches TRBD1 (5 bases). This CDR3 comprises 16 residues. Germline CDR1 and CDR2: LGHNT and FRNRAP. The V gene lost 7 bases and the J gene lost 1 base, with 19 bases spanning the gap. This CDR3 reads CASAPTASLVQETQYF. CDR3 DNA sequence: TGTGCTAGTGCCCCGACAGCCTCCCTAGTCCAAGAGACCCAGTACTTC.